A selection of T cell receptor beta chains follows, all from one sample in a study of blood T cell repertoires in COVID-19. Here immunoSEQ multiplex PCR was the method, and the copy in TCRdb shows in-frame clones only, minus some. The repertoire has more than 95,000 clones, roughly three quarters of them found once; the top ten carry about 39%. The sample comprised peripheral blood. The receptors were gathered from a man aged 35-49 years with active or convalescent COVID-19. The CDR3 runs from the conserved cysteine through the conserved F or W. A D gene is named only where the DNA matches it firmly. The size of a clone is reported for some rows only, either as once, few or many, or as a class for expanded clones.

CDR3nt: TGTGCCAGCAACCCACCTACAGGGCTGACCTATAATTCACCCCTCCACTTT; CDR3aa: CASNPPTGLTYNSPLHF; j_gene: TRBJ1-6; v_gene: TRBV2; d_gene: NA; abundance: NA
CDR3nt: TGCAGCGTTGAGCGGGGGGGCAATGAGCAGTTCTTC; CDR3aa: CSVERGGNEQFF; j_gene: TRBJ2-1; v_gene: TRBV29-1; d_gene: TRBD2; abundance: NA
CDR3nt: TGTGCCAGCAGGCAGGGGGCAAGGGGCTACACCTTC; CDR3aa: CASRQGARGYTF; j_gene: TRBJ1-2; v_gene: TRBV28; d_gene: TRBD1; abundance: NA
CDR3nt: TGTGCCAGCAGAAGGACTAGCGCGGACGAGCAGTACTTC; CDR3aa: CASRRTSADEQYF; j_gene: TRBJ2-7; v_gene: TRBV6-5; d_gene: TRBD2; abundance: NA
CDR3nt: TGTGCCAGCAGCCCCGTGCGACAGGGGGACACTGAAGCTTTCTTT; CDR3aa: CASSPVRQGDTEAFF; j_gene: TRBJ1-1; v_gene: TRBV5-4; d_gene: TRBD1; abundance: NA
CDR3nt: TGTGCCTGGCGACGATTATCCAGTCACGGGGATACGCAGTATTTT; CDR3aa: CAWRRLSSHGDTQYF; j_gene: TRBJ2-3; v_gene: TRBV30; d_gene: NA; abundance: NA
CDR3nt: TGTGCCAGCAGTCCCCGTAACTATGGCTACACCTTC; CDR3aa: CASSPRNYGYTF; j_gene: TRBJ1-2; v_gene: TRBV6-1; d_gene: NA; abundance: NA
CDR3nt: TGTGCCAGTAGTATAGGAGCGGGTAGCAATCAGCCCCAGCATTTT; CDR3aa: CASSIGAGSNQPQHF; j_gene: TRBJ1-5; v_gene: TRBV19; d_gene: NA; abundance: NA
CDR3nt: TGTGCCAGCAGCCACCGGGACAGGGAGTCTTTTTCGTCAGATACGCAGTATTTT; CDR3aa: CASSHRDRESFSSDTQYF; j_gene: TRBJ2-3; v_gene: TRBV21-1; d_gene: NA; abundance: NA
CDR3nt: TGTGCCAGCAGCCTAGGACAGGGGGGAAACTATGGCTACACCTTC; CDR3aa: CASSLGQGGNYGYTF; j_gene: TRBJ1-2; v_gene: TRBV3-1/TRBV3-2; d_gene: TRBD1; abundance: many
CDR3nt: TGCGCCAGCAGCTGGGGAGGGACAGGGATCAACGAGCAGTACTTC; CDR3aa: CASSWGGTGINEQYF; j_gene: TRBJ2-7; v_gene: TRBV5-1; d_gene: TRBD1; abundance: NA
CDR3nt: TGTGCCAGCAGCCAAGATCTTCTAGCGGGTAACACAGATACGCAGTATTTT; CDR3aa: CASSQDLLAGNTDTQYF; j_gene: TRBJ2-3; v_gene: TRBV4-2; d_gene: TRBD2; abundance: NA
CDR3nt: TGTGCCAGCAGTGAGCTAAATAACAGGGGATTGAACACTGAAGCTTTCTTT; CDR3aa: CASSELNNRGLNTEAFF; j_gene: TRBJ1-1; v_gene: TRBV2; d_gene: TRBD1; abundance: NA
CDR3nt: TGCGCCAGCAGCTTACTGCAGGGCTACACTGAAGCTTTCTTT; CDR3aa: CASSLLQGYTEAFF; j_gene: TRBJ1-1; v_gene: TRBV5-1; d_gene: NA; abundance: few
CDR3nt: TGTGCCAGCAGTTTATCCCCGAGCAGGGGCGTTCAGCCCCAGCATTTT; CDR3aa: CASSLSPSRGVQPQHF; j_gene: TRBJ1-5; v_gene: TRBV28; d_gene: NA; abundance: NA
CDR3nt: TGTGCCAGTTCCGGGACAGGGGGCGTTGGGGCCAACGTCCTGACTTTC; CDR3aa: CASSGTGGVGANVLTF; j_gene: TRBJ2-6; v_gene: TRBV19; d_gene: TRBD1; abundance: NA
CDR3nt: TGCGCCAGCAGCTTCGGCCGGGGGAACACTGAAGCTTTCTTT; CDR3aa: CASSFGRGNTEAFF; j_gene: TRBJ1-1; v_gene: TRBV5-1; d_gene: NA; abundance: NA
CDR3nt: TGTGCCTGGTTCCCTGGCCTATCAGGTGGCTACACCTTC; CDR3aa: CAWFPGLSGGYTF; j_gene: TRBJ1-2; v_gene: TRBV30; d_gene: NA; abundance: few
CDR3nt: TGCGCCAGCAGACGATTAAACCTCGGCTCCTACAATGAGCAGTTCTTC; CDR3aa: CASRRLNLGSYNEQFF; j_gene: TRBJ2-1; v_gene: TRBV4-1; d_gene: NA; abundance: NA
CDR3nt: TGCGCCAGCAGCTTGTCCCCACTAGCTCCCAATACGCAGTATTTT; CDR3aa: CASSLSPLAPNTQYF; j_gene: TRBJ2-3; v_gene: TRBV5-1; d_gene: NA; abundance: few
CDR3nt: TGTGCCAGCAGTTACGGAAGCCTAGGAGAATCAGTATTTGGCTACACCTTC; CDR3aa: CASSYGSLGESVFGYTF; j_gene: TRBJ1-2; v_gene: TRBV6-2/TRBV6-3; d_gene: NA; abundance: NA
CDR3nt: TGTGCCAGCACCCAAGGGGGATCCCGTTCCCATGGCTACACCTTC; CDR3aa: CASTQGGSRSHGYTF; j_gene: TRBJ1-2; v_gene: TRBV6-5; d_gene: NA; abundance: NA
CDR3nt: TGTGCCAGCAGAAATGTCCCGAGCTCTGGGGCCAACGTCCTGACTTTC; CDR3aa: CASRNVPSSGANVLTF; j_gene: TRBJ2-6; v_gene: TRBV11-1; d_gene: NA; abundance: NA
CDR3nt: TGCGCCAGCAGCTGGGGAGGAGCAAACACCGGGGAGCTGTTTTTT; CDR3aa: CASSWGGANTGELFF; j_gene: TRBJ2-2; v_gene: TRBV5-1; d_gene: NA; abundance: NA
CDR3nt: TGTGCCACCAGTGATAAGGGACTAGCGGGGGCCCAAGAGACCCAGTACTTC; CDR3aa: CATSDKGLAGAQETQYF; j_gene: TRBJ2-5; v_gene: TRBV24-1; d_gene: TRBD2; abundance: few
CDR3nt: TGTGCCAGCAGGGACTTGGGGAATTCACCCCTCCACTTT; CDR3aa: CASRDLGNSPLHF; j_gene: TRBJ1-6; v_gene: TRBV27; d_gene: NA; abundance: few
CDR3nt: TGTGCCAGCACCCTGGGGGGGGCCAGGCGGGACACTGAAGCTTTCTTT; CDR3aa: CASTLGGARRDTEAFF; j_gene: TRBJ1-1; v_gene: TRBV28; d_gene: NA; abundance: NA
CDR3nt: TGTGCCAGCAGCTGGACTAGCACAGATACGCAGTATTTT; CDR3aa: CASSWTSTDTQYF; j_gene: TRBJ2-3; v_gene: TRBV6-6; d_gene: NA; abundance: NA
CDR3nt: TGTGCCAGCAGGAGGACTCAATCCACCAACTACAATGAGCAGTTCTTC; CDR3aa: CASRRTQSTNYNEQFF; j_gene: TRBJ2-1; v_gene: TRBV2; d_gene: NA; abundance: NA